This is a list of T cell receptor beta chains from one sample in a study of neurological immune-mediated disorders. TCRdb passed the 5' RACE reads through MiXCR, listing each CDR3 protein once. The sample holds 45,000 to 65,000 distinct CDR3 sequences, around 4.4% seen once. Material: PBMCs. The receptors were gathered from a middle-aged man with multiple sclerosis. CDR3s include the opening cysteine and the closing phenylalanine or tryptophan. Fields, in order: D gene, J gene, V gene, clone size, CDR3 protein, CDR3 DNA. A D gene is named only where the DNA matches it firmly. Clone size is shown for a subset of rows, as once, few, many or a class of expanded clone.

D gene: .
J gene: TRBJ1-5
V gene: TRBV7-2
clone size: many
CDR3 protein: CASSLVGQPQHF
CDR3 DNA: TGTGCCAGCAGCTTAGTGGGTCAGCCCCAGCATTTT

D gene: .
J gene: TRBJ1-2
V gene: TRBV5-1
clone size: few
CDR3 protein: CASSLESYGYTF
CDR3 DNA: TGCGCCAGCAGCTTGGAGAGCTATGGCTACACCTTC

D gene: TRBD2
J gene: TRBJ2-3
V gene: TRBV7-9
clone size: many
CDR3 protein: CASSGGLAGGMTDTQYF
CDR3 DNA: TGTGCCAGCAGCGGCGGACTAGCGGGAGGGATGACAGATACGCAGTATTTT

D gene: TRBD2
J gene: TRBJ2-1
V gene: TRBV11-2
clone size: many
CDR3 protein: CASSSQGIAGNEQFF
CDR3 DNA: TGTGCCAGCAGCTCGCAGGGTATAGCGGGCAATGAGCAGTTCTTC

D gene: TRBD1
J gene: TRBJ2-3
V gene: TRBV9
clone size: many
CDR3 protein: CASSVDGQAYTQYF
CDR3 DNA: TGTGCCAGCAGCGTAGACGGACAGGCGTATACGCAGTATTTT

D gene: TRBD1
J gene: TRBJ1-1
V gene: TRBV2
clone size: many
CDR3 protein: CASTLRTGNAEAFF
CDR3 DNA: TGTGCCAGCACCCTACGGACAGGGAATGCTGAAGCTTTCTTT

D gene: TRBD1
J gene: TRBJ2-7
V gene: TRBV7-2
clone size: many
CDR3 protein: CASSPLGGGQGPHEQYF
CDR3 DNA: TGTGCCAGCAGTCCCCTAGGGGGGGGACAGGGTCCCCACGAGCAGTACTTC

D gene: .
J gene: TRBJ1-1
V gene: TRBV18
clone size: many
CDR3 protein: CASSPEGMSNTEAFF
CDR3 DNA: TGTGCCAGCTCACCAGAGGGGATGTCGAACACTGAAGCTTTCTTT

D gene: .
J gene: TRBJ2-3
V gene: TRBV20-1
clone size: many
CDR3 protein: CSARVGTSTPDTQYF
CDR3 DNA: TGCAGTGCTAGGGTCGGGACGTCAACCCCAGATACGCAGTATTTT

D gene: .
J gene: TRBJ1-6
V gene: TRBV9
clone size: many
CDR3 protein: CASSRGRTSPLHF
CDR3 DNA: TGTGCCAGCAGCAGGGGACGGACATCACCCCTCCACTTT

D gene: TRBD1
J gene: TRBJ2-7
V gene: TRBV5-6
clone size: many
CDR3 protein: CASSLDGGQGFPEQYF
CDR3 DNA: TGTGCCAGCAGCTTGGATGGGGGACAGGGGTTCCCCGAGCAGTACTTC

D gene: .
J gene: TRBJ2-1
V gene: TRBV7-9
clone size: many
CDR3 protein: CASSRLGDIGINEQFF
CDR3 DNA: TGTGCCAGCAGCCGTTTGGGGGACATCGGAATCAATGAGCAGTTCTTC

D gene: TRBD2
J gene: TRBJ2-3
V gene: TRBV3-1
clone size: many
CDR3 protein: CASSPTQREQNTQYF
CDR3 DNA: TGTGCCAGCAGCCCCACCCAGCGGGAGCAAAATACGCAGTATTTT

D gene: .
J gene: TRBJ2-3
V gene: TRBV2
clone size: many
CDR3 protein: CASSSRTDTQYF
CDR3 DNA: TGTGCCAGCAGTTCTAGGACAGATACGCAGTATTTT

D gene: .
J gene: TRBJ2-5
V gene: TRBV7-2
clone size: many
CDR3 protein: CASSFGGREWETQYF
CDR3 DNA: TGTGCCAGCAGCTTTGGTGGGCGGGAATGGGAGACCCAGTACTTC

D gene: .
J gene: TRBJ2-7
V gene: TRBV21-1
clone size: many
CDR3 protein: CASSKDGSGGSDPPKSSYEQYF
CDR3 DNA: TGTGCCAGCAGCAAAGACGGATCTGGGGGGTCGGACCCCCCGAAAAGCTCCTACGAGCAGTACTTC

D gene: .
J gene: TRBJ2-1
V gene: TRBV9
clone size: many
CDR3 protein: CASSPGPVNEQFF
CDR3 DNA: TGTGCCAGCAGCCCGGGCCCCGTCAATGAGCAGTTCTTC

D gene: TRBD1
J gene: TRBJ2-1
V gene: TRBV20-1
clone size: many
CDR3 protein: CSAARTGFNEQFF
CDR3 DNA: TGCAGTGCTGCGCGGACAGGGTTCAATGAGCAGTTCTTC

D gene: TRBD2
J gene: TRBJ2-5
V gene: TRBV20-1
clone size: many
CDR3 protein: CSARHSGRQETQYF
CDR3 DNA: TGCAGTGCTAGACACAGCGGGAGACAAGAGACCCAGTACTTC

D gene: .
J gene: TRBJ1-1
V gene: TRBV9
clone size: .
CDR3 protein: CASSGYQKNTEAFF
CDR3 DNA: TGTGCCAGCAGCGGCTACCAGAAGAACACTGAAGCTTTCTTT

D gene: TRBD1
J gene: TRBJ2-7
V gene: TRBV5-1
clone size: many
CDR3 protein: CASGPGDRGYEQYF
CDR3 DNA: TGCGCCAGCGGGCCCGGGGACAGGGGTTACGAGCAGTACTTC

D gene: TRBD1
J gene: TRBJ2-7
V gene: TRBV2
clone size: many
CDR3 protein: CASSEASGTGVHEQYF
CDR3 DNA: TGTGCCAGCAGTGAAGCCTCCGGGACAGGGGTCCACGAGCAGTACTTC

D gene: TRBD1
J gene: TRBJ1-2
V gene: TRBV20-1
clone size: .
CDR3 protein: CRPRAQPGQGNYGYTF
CDR3 DNA: TGCAGACCGCGAGCCCAACCGGGACAGGGCAACTATGGCTACACCTTC